This section outlines one TCR beta chain sequence together with its context. This CDR3 spans 17 amino acids. The PCR ran on 60 Vbeta and 13 Jbeta primers. The data were produced by immunoSEQ multiplex PCR, yet TCRdb's version contains in-frame clones alone and is incomplete. Of about 160,000 clones in the sample, 60% to 85% are singletons; the top ten hold roughly 0.82%. The sample comes from a study of cytomegalovirus exposure and HLA in healthy donors. The receptor was isolated from a female donor in good health and CMV-seronegative. Sequenced material: PBMCs. The chain carries TRBV21-1 and TRBJ2-7; TRBD1 is taken as the D call from the table, unchecked against the DNA. TRBV21-1 is an annotated pseudogene. The CDR3 is CASSKSQFWAEAYEQYF. DNA for the CDR3: TGTGCCAGCAGCAAATCACAATTTTGGGCCGAAGCCTACGAGCAGTACTTC.